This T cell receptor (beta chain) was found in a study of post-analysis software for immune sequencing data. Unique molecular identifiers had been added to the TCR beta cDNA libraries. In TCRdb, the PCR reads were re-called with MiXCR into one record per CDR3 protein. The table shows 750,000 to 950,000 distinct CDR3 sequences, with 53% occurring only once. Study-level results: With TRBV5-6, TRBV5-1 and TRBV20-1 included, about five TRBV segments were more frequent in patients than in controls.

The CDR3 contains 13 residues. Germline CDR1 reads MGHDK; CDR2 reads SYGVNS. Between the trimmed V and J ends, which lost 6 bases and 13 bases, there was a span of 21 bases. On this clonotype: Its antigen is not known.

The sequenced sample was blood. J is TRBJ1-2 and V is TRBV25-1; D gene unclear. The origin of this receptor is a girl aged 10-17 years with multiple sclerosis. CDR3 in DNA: TGTGCCAGCAGATCCCCAGGCGCGTCCCTACTCACCTTC. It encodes CASRSPGASLLTF.